These 4 T cell receptor beta chains share one sample of origin, sequenced in a study of T cells in Graves' hyperthyroidism and ophthalmopathy. TCR beta CDR3 region amplification was performed from RNA transcripts. TCR CDR3 regions were first amplified by RT-PCR with HTBI primers. TCRdb re-analysed the multiplex PCR reads in MiXCR, keeping a single row per CDR3 protein. The sample lists more than 550,000 distinct CDR3 sequences; approximately 19% were seen once. Input material: blood. All receptors come from a woman aged 50 to 65 with Graves' hyperthyroidism that later progressed to Graves' ophthalmopathy.

A few counts support this clonotype. J is TRBJ2-5 and V is TRBV7-9; 7 nucleotides agree with TRBD1. The V gene end was trimmed by 5 bases and the J gene end by 5 bases; junction bases not matched to a gene: 8. The CDR3 consists of 14 residues. Germline-derived CDR1 and CDR2 are SEHNR and FQNEAQ (reference sequence). CDR3 loop: CASSPRDSFETQYF. The CDR3 DNA reads TGTGCCAGCAGCCCCCGGGACAGCTTCGAGACCCAGTACTTC.

The sample holds many counts of this clonotype. V is TRBV5-1 and J is TRBJ2-1; 14 positions match TRBD2. This CDR3 is built from 17 residues. V lost 3 bases, J lost 2 bases, and 4 bases stayed unmatched. CDR1 and CDR2 from the germline V gene are SGHRS and YFSETQ. Here the CDR3 DNA reads TGCGCCAGCAGCTACCGGACTAGCGGGGGGCCCTACAATGAGCAGTTCTTC. It specifies CASSYRTSGGPYNEQFF.

V is TRBV6-1 and J is TRBJ2-1; D remains unclear. The CDR3 length is 12 residues. Germline loops: CDR1 MNHNS, CDR2 SASEGT. V was shortened by 8 bases and J by 11 bases, with 16 bases between the two germline ends. CDR3 amino acids: CASPNGMGKQFF. The CDR3 DNA follows: TGTGCCAGCCCAAACGGTATGGGAAAGCAGTTCTTC.

At least ten counts were recorded for this clonotype. The V gene is TRBV6-1, the J gene TRBJ1-6; 7 bases map to TRBD1. Per the germline V gene, CDR1 is MNHNS and CDR2 is SASEGT. The J segment lost 7 bases and the V segment lost 5 bases, leaving 5 bases of the junction unmatched. The CDR3 has 14 residues. This CDR3 is CASSLQGMNSPLHF. CDR3 bases: TGTGCCAGCAGTTTACAGGGGATGAATTCACCCCTCCACTTT.